This paragraph covers one TCR beta chain sequence. What it recognizes is unknown. Blood sampling took place at baseline, cycle 4 day 1, and cycle 7 day 1. The source of the sample is a study of OX40 agonist ivuxolimab in advanced cancers. Some clones are missing from TCRdb's copy, which holds only in-frame ones; the method was immunoSEQ multiplex PCR. The top ten hold about 5.5% of the sample, which has 100,000 or so clones, under 90% seen once. Unmatched junction bases numbered 9, after V lost 7 bases and J lost 8 bases. This CDR3 has 14 amino acids. Germline CDR1 reads SGHRS; CDR2 reads YFSETQ. General study results and limits: CD4+ T cells averaged fewer expanded clones than CD8+ T cells.

The chain joins TRBV5-1 to TRBJ1-4; TRBD1 matches 9 bases. The clonotype originates from an adult with an advanced solid tumor such as melanoma, head and neck, liver or kidney cancer. The sample consisted of CD4+ or CD8+ T cells sorted from blood, taken in a trial of the OX40 agonist ivuxolimab. CDR3 bases: TGCGCCAGCTCAACGGGACAGGGTCGCGAAAAACTGTTTTTT. This sequence encodes CASSTGQGREKLFF.